This T cell receptor beta chain is drawn from a study of blood T cell repertoires in COVID-19 (dated by TCRdb to the early 2020s). Looking at the study overall: Collaborator samples came from the United States, Italy and Spain and covered acute and convalescent phases of COVID-19. Subjects who had been exposed to COVID-19, were actively infected with it, or had recovered from it provided the deeply sampled blood TCRbeta repertoires that made up the dataset. Sample metadata almost always included a de-identified subject ID, COVID-19 status, age in years and sex. The samples were drawn from two sources: the first 160 participants of the ongoing ImmuneRACE study, and 1,000 to 1,500 subjects contributed by 6 global collaborators. The repertoires were released in a freely available public database intended as a resource for research on the immune response to SARS-CoV-2. The prospective study material was composed of cDNA or gDNA derived from T cells, B-cell-depleted T cells, or PBMCs. HLA class I and class II types, where available, came from metadata supplied by the sample provider rather than from assay-based typing. Broader findings and caveats from the paper: Clinical and demographic metadata were provided uncurated, with the amount varying by source and participant.

Remarks on this clone: The specificity of this receptor is unknown. Base quality data are lacking; no much larger clone is found one base away.

Including cysteine and phenylalanine, the CDR3 has 15 amino acids. Here the CDR3 DNA is all that survives: 45 bases in frame from base 1. V trim: 6 bases; J trim: 5 bases; unmatched bases: 10. CDR1 is given as MNHEY and CDR2 as SVGAGI, both from the germline V gene. Whole blood was collected in K2EDTA tubes by collaborating institutions according to the institutions' own protocols. For TCRbeta analysis, collaborators shipped samples in one of three forms: frozen whole blood, isolated PBMCs, or DNA extracted from either of those sample types. TCRbeta CDR3 regions were amplified from genomic DNA by means of the immunoSEQ Assay, a bias-controlled multiplex PCR. Per the source publication's procedure: The number of nucleated cells in each sample was estimated by amplification of reference gene primers within the assay. To quantify the absolute abundance of each unique TCRbeta CDR3 rearrangement, sequence reads were collapsed and filtered. Productive Simpson clonality was computed per sample as the square root of Simpson's diversity index over productive rearrangements. The table comes from immuneACCESS by way of TCRdb, which keeps in-frame sequences with V and J called. Part of the clones is missing from these tables; in studies checked, under half for an unresolved V gene and the rest for unknown reasons. V and J calls and clone size are those listed in that table; D and trimming were worked out from the DNA. In this sample the table shows approximately 230,000 clones, about 80% of which occur a single time. Of the sample, roughly 10% falls within the top ten clones.

Specimen: peripheral blood. The receptor comes from a man older than 75 with acute or convalescent COVID-19. This chain joins TRBV6-5 to TRBJ1-2, with TRBD1 identical over 9 junction bases. This receptor carries the CDR3 CASREGTGLGYGYTF. The base sequence is TGTGCCAGCAGGGAGGGGACAGGGTTAGGGTATGGCTACACCTTC.